These 16 T cell receptor beta chains originate from one sample sequenced in a study of T cell repertoires in cytomegalovirus infection. TCRdb itself ran the reads through MiXCR, one entry per CDR3 protein. The table records over 85,000 distinct CDR3 sequences, approximately 15% of them present only once. Sequencing used PBMCs. The receptors were gathered from a human donor in good health (CMV status not recorded). Some clones in this sample may be carry-over from other donors' samples.

Worth noting for this clonotype: Being one base from a much bigger clone, this may be a read error. The J gene is TRBJ1-6, the V gene TRBV7-2; 9 bases match TRBD1. This CDR3 has 13 residues. V trimming: 8 bases; J trimming: 11 bases; junction bases outside the gene matches: 7. Germline lookup yields CDR1 SGHTA and CDR2 FQGNSA. CDR3 nucleotides: TGTGCCAGCGGGGACAGGGTCAGTCCACCCCTCCACTTT. This translates into CASGDRVSPPLHF.

This clonotype has only a few counts. The chain combines TRBV7-9 with TRBJ2-1, with TRBD2 identical over 16 bases. V was clipped by 3 bases and J by 4 bases; unmatched bases: 15. The length of the CDR3 is 21 residues. In germline, CDR1 is SEHNR, CDR2 FQNEAQ (reference sequence). This CDR3 reads CASSLRRGTSGGVFGYNEQFF. The CDR3 DNA reads TGTGCCAGCAGCTTGCGTCGCGGGACTAGCGGGGGGGTTTTTGGGTACAATGAGCAGTTCTTC.

V and J are TRBV28 and TRBJ1-1; the D gene is possibly TRBD1 (5 bases). The CDR3 runs 13 residues. With 5 bases removed from V and 6 bases from J, the gap between germline ends came to 13 bases. Germline CDR1 MDHEN, CDR2 SYDVKM. The CDR3 nucleotides read TGTGCCAGCAGTCGGGCAGGGTTCGCTGAAGCTTTCTTT. Translating gives CASSRAGFAEAFF.

This clonotype was picked up a small number of times. J is TRBJ1-2 and V is TRBV6-5; a weak D match, TRBD1 (5 bases). The CDR3 runs to 12 residues. In germline, CDR1 is MNHEY, CDR2 SVGAGI. V was shortened by 4 bases and J by 7 bases, with 10 bases between the two germline ends. For the CDR3, the DNA is TGTGCCAGCAGTTCAGGGCGTGGTGGCTACACCTTC. Translating gives CASSSGRGGYTF.

Many counts were recorded for this clonotype. The rearrangement links TRBV20-1 to TRBJ2-7; maybe TRBD1 (6 bases). Germline assignment: CDR1 DFQATT and CDR2 SNEGSKA (reference sequence). The CDR3 runs to 14 residues. The ends were cut back, 2 bases at V and 3 bases at J, with 14 bases in the middle. CDR3 residues: CSARTGNNYYEQYF. The CDR3 DNA is TGCAGTGCTAGAACAGGGAATAATTACTACGAGCAGTACTTC.

This clonotype has ten or more counts. The J gene is TRBJ2-2, the V gene TRBV7-2; D is undetermined. This CDR3 region has 16 residues. V lost 1 base to trimming and J lost 0 bases, with 9 bases between them. Germline-derived CDR1 and CDR2 are SGHTA and FQGNSA. The CDR3: CASSLVRQSNTGELFF. CDR3 DNA: TGTGCCAGCAGCTTAGTCCGGCAGTCGAACACCGGGGAGCTGTTTTTT.

J is TRBJ2-7 and V is TRBV20-1, with TRBD2 identical over 8 bases. Germline assignment: CDR1 DFQATT and CDR2 SNEGSKA (reference sequence). The CDR3 has 15 amino acids. V shed 3 bases, J shed 6 bases, and the junction held 13 bases outside the gene matches. The CDR3 here is CSASPGLAGGREQYF. The DNA for the CDR3 is TGCAGTGCTAGCCCGGGGCTAGCGGGTGGACGCGAGCAGTACTTC.

In this sample, this clonotype turned up a few times. The chain carries TRBV10-3 and TRBJ1-1; D call uncertain. With 0 bases removed from V and 1 base from J, the gap between germline ends came to 12 bases. This CDR3 contains 16 residues. The V gene's germline CDR1 is ENHRY and CDR2 SYGVKD. In nucleotides, the CDR3 is TGTGCCATCAGTGAGTCGTACGGACCCAGGAACACTGAAGCTTTCTTT. Amino acids: CAISESYGPRNTEAFF.

The V and J genes are TRBV29-1 and TRBJ1-1; D remains ambiguous. Germline V lookup: CDR1 SQVTM, CDR2 ANQGSEA. V lost 2 bases and J lost 0, with 7 bases in between. The CDR3 length is 13 residues. The CDR3 here is CSVEQFMNTEAFF. CDR3 DNA sequence: TGCAGCGTTGAACAGTTCATGAACACTGAAGCTTTCTTT.

A few counts support this clonotype. The chain joins TRBV19 to TRBJ1-2; D possibly corresponds to TRBD1 (6 bases). V gave up 2 bases and J gave up 4 bases, with 8 bases separating them. CDR3 size: 13 residues. The germline gives CDR1 LNHDA, CDR2 SQIVND (reference sequence). CDR3 coding DNA: TGTGCCAGTAGTATACGGGACACCTATGGCTACACCTTC. This translates into CASSIRDTYGYTF.

This chain connects TRBV28 to TRBJ1-2; D is ambiguous. Trimming took off 6 bases at V and 7 bases at J, with 12 bases between the two ends. Germline loops: CDR1 MDHEN, CDR2 SYDVKM. The CDR3 is 12 residues long. CDR3 in DNA: TGTGCCAGCAGGATGGCTGAGTCTGGCTACACCTTC. Its translation: CASRMAESGYTF.

This clonotype was recorded many times. The chain has TRBV18 and TRBJ2-3; no reliable D call. CDR1 KGHSH and CDR2 LQKENI come from the germline V gene. V dropped 8 bases and J dropped 3 bases, with 9 bases sitting between them. The CDR3 totals 12 residues. The CDR3 nucleotides are TGTGCCAGCAGCCCAAATACAGATACGCAGTATTTT. It encodes CASSPNTDTQYF.

This clonotype was counted ten times or more. V gene TRBV12-3 or TRBV12-4 combines with J gene TRBJ2-3, with D unresolved. The CDR3 length is 11 residues. V was trimmed by 6 bases and J by 6 bases, leaving 7 bases between them. This CDR3 reads CASSSGDTQYF. The DNA of the CDR3 is TGTGCCAGCAGCTCGGGCGATACGCAGTATTTT.

This clonotype was observed a few times. V gene TRBV28 combines with J gene TRBJ1-3; TRBD1 is a possible D gene (5 bases). The CDR3 length is 16 residues. The V end was cut by 4 bases, the J end by 4 bases, with 17 bases between. Germline loops: CDR1 MDHEN, CDR2 SYDVKM. This chain's CDR3 is CASSWGVQFRGNTIYF. The CDR3 region has the DNA TGTGCCAGCAGTTGGGGGGTCCAATTTAGAGGAAACACCATATATTTT.

As concerns this clonotype: A much larger clonotype is one base distant, so this may be a read error. V gene TRBV7-2 combines with J gene TRBJ2-1; 8 bases are shared with TRBD2. CDR1 and CDR2 from the germline V gene are SGHTA and FQGNSA. The CDR3 extends over 15 amino acids. The CDR3, as DNA: TGTGCCAGCAGCCCAACCGGGACTAGTTACATTGAGCAGTTCTTC. It is translated as CASSPTGTSYIEQFF.

This clonotype showed up many times. The chain employs TRBV7-2 and TRBJ2-3; D is possibly TRBD2 (7 bases). This CDR3 contains 17 residues. The germline V and J ends were trimmed by 5 bases and 4 bases, with 22 bases remaining between them. The germline V gene encodes CDR1 SGHTA and CDR2 FQGNSA. CDR3 region: CASSQIVGGAGADTQYF. The CDR3 bases are TGTGCCAGCAGCCAAATTGTAGGGGGGGCCGGGGCAGATACGCAGTATTTT.